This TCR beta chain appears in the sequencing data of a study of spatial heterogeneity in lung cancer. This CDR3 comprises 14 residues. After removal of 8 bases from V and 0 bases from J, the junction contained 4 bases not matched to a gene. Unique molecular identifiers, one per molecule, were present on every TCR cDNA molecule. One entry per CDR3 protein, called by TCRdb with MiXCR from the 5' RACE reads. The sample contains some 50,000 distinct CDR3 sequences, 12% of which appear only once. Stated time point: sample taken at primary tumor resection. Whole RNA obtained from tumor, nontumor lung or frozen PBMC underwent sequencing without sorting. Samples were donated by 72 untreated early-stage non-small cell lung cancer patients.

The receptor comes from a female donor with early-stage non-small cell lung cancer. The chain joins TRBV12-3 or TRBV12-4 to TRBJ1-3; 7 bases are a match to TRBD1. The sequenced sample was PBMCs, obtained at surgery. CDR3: CASAQGSSGNTIYF. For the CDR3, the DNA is TGTGCCAGCGCACAGGGGTCCTCTGGAAACACCATATATTTT.